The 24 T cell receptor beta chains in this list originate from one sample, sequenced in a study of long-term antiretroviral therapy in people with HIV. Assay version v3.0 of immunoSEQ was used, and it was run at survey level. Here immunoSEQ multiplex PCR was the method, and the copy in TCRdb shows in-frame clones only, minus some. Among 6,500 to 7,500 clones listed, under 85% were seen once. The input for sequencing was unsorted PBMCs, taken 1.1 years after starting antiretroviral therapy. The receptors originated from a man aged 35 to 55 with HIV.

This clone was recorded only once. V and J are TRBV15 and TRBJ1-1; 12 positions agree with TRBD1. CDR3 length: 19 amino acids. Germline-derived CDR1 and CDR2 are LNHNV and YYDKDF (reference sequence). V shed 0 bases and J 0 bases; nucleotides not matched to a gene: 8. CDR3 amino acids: CATSRDMGTGGHMNTEAFF. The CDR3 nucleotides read TGTGCCACCAGCAGAGATATGGGGACAGGGGGCCACATGAACACTGAAGCTTTCTTT.

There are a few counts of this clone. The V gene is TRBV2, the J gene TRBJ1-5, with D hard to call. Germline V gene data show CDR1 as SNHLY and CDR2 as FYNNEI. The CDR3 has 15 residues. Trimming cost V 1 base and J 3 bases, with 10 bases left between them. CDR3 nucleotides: TGTGCCAGCAGTGAAGGTCCCAGAGTCAATCAGCCCCAGCATTTT. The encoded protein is CASSEGPRVNQPQHF.

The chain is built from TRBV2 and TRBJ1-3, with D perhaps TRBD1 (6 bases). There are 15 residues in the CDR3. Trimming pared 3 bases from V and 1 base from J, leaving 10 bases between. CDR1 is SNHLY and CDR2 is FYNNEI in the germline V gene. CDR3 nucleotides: TGTGCCAGCAGTGAGGGGGCAGGGTCTGGAAACACCATATATTTT. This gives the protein CASSEGAGSGNTIYF.

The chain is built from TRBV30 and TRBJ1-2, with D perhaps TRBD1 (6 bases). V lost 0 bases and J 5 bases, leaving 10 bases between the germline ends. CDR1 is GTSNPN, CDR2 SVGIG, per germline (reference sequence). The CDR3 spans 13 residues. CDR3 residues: CAWSVGGAYGYTF. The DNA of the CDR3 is TGTGCCTGGAGTGTAGGGGGGGCTTATGGCTACACCTTC.

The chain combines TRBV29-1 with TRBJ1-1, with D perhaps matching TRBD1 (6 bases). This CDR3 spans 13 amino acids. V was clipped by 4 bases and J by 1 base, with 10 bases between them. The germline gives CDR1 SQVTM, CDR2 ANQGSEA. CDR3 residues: CSVVGGQNTEAFF. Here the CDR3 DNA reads TGCAGCGTTGTGGGGGGACAGAACACTGAAGCTTTCTTT.

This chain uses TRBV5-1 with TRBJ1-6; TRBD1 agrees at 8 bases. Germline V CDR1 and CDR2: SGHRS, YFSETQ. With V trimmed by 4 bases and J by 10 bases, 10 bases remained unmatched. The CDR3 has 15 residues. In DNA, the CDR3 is TGCGCCAGCAGCCAGGGGGCGGGCATAGGGTCACCCCTCCACTTT. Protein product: CASSQGAGIGSPLHF.

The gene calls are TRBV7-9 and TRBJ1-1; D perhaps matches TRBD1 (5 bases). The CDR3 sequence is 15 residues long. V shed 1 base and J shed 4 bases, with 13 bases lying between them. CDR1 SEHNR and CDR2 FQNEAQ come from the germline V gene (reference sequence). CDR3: CASSLDGTGGTEAFF. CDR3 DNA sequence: TGTGCCAGCAGCTTAGATGGCACGGGGGGCACTGAAGCTTTCTTT.

The CDR3 nucleotides are TGTGCCACCAAAGTAAGGGCTATCGGGACAGATACGCAGTATTTT. Its protein is CATKVRAIGTDTQYF. The chain is built from TRBV19 and TRBJ2-3; D uncertain. The CDR3 has 15 residues. Between the trimmed V and J ends, which lost 10 bases and 3 bases, there was a span of 20 bases. Germline loops: CDR1 LNHDA, CDR2 SQIVND (reference sequence).

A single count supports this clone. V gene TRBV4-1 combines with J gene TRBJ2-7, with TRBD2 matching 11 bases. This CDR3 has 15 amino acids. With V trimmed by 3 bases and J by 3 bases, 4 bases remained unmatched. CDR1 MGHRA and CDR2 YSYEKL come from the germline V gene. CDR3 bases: TGCGCCAGCAGCCACTTAGCGGGGGGGGGCTACGAGCAGTACTTC. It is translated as CASSHLAGGGYEQYF.

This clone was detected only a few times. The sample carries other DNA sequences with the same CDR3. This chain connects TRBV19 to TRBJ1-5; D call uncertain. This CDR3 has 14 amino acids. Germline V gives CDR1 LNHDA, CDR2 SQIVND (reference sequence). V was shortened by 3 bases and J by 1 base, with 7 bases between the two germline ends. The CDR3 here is CASSIGESNQPQHF. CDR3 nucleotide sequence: TGTGCCAGTAGTATCGGGGAAAGCAATCAGCCCCAGCATTTT.

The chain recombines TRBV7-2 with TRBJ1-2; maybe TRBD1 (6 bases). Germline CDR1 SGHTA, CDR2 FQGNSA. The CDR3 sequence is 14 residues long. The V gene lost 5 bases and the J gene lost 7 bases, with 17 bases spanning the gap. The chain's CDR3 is CASSGNRVVGGYTF. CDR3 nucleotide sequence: TGTGCCAGCAGCGGCAACAGGGTAGTTGGTGGCTACACCTTC. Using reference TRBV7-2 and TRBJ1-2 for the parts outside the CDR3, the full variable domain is GAGVSQSPSNKVTEKGKDVELRCDPISGHTALYWYRQSLGQGLEFLIYFQGNSAPDKSGLPSDRFSAERTGGSVSTLTIQRTQQEDSAVYLCASSGNRVVGGYTFGSGTRLTVV.

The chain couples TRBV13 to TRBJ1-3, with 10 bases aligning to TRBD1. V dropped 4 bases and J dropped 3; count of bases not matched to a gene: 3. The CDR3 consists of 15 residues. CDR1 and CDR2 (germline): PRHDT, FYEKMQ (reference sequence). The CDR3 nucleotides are TGTGCCAGCAGCTCGACAGGGGGCGGTGGAAACACCATATATTTT. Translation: CASSSTGGGGNTIYF.

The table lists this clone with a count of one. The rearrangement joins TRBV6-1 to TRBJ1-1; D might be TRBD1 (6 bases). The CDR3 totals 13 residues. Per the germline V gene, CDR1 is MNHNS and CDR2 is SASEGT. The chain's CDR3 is CCRGGLENTEAFF. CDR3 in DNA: TGTTGTAGGGGGGGGCTGGAGAACACTGAAGCTTTCTTT.

CDR3 residues: CASSPGLTVNTDTQYF. The CDR3 nucleotides are TGTGCCAGCAGCCCGGGACTAACGGTGAACACAGATACGCAGTATTTT. The chain joins TRBV5-8 to TRBJ2-3, with TRBD2 matching 7 bases. V lost 4 bases and J lost 2; bases outside the gene matches: 10. The CDR3 totals 16 residues. CDR1 SGHTS and CDR2 YDEGEE come from the germline V gene. Drawing the rest from reference TRBV5-8 and TRBJ2-3, the complete variable domain is EAGVTQSPTHLIKTRGQQATLRCSPISGHTSVYWYQQALGLGLQFLLWYDEGEERNRGNFPPRFSGRQFPNYSSELNVNALELEDSALYLCASSPGLTVNTDTQYFGPGTRLTVL.

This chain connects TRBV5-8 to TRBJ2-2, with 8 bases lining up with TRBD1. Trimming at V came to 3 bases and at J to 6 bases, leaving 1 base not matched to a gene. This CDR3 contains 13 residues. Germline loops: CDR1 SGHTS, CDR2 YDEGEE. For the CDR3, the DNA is TGTGCCAGCAGCTGGACAGGGCCCGGGGAGCTGTTTTTT. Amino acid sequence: CASSWTGPGELFF.

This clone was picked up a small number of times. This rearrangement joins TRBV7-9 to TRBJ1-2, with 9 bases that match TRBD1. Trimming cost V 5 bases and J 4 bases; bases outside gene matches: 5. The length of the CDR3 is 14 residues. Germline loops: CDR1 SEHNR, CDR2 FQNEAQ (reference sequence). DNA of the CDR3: TGTGCCAGCAGCCCAACAGGGGGCACCTATGGCTACACCTTC. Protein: CASSPTGGTYGYTF.

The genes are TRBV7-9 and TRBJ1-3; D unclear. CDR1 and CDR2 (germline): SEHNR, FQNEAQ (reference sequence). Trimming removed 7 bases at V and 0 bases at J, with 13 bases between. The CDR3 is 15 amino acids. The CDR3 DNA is TGTGCCAGCACCCCACTCCCGAGCTCTGGAAACACCATATATTTT. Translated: CASTPLPSSGNTIYF.

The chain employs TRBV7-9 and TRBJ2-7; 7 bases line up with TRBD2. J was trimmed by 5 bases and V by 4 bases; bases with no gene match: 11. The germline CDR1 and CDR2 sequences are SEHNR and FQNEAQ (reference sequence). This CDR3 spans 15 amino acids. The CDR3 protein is CASSSGYSAGDEQYF. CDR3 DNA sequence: TGTGCCAGCAGCTCGGGTTATTCGGCGGGGGACGAGCAGTACTTC.

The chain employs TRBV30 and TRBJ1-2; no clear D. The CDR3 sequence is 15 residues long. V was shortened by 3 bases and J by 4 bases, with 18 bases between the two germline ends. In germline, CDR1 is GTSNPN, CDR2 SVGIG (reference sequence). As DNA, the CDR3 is TGTGCCTGGAGGGCGGAGAGGCCGGGAGTCTATGGCTACACCTTC. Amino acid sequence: CAWRAERPGVYGYTF.

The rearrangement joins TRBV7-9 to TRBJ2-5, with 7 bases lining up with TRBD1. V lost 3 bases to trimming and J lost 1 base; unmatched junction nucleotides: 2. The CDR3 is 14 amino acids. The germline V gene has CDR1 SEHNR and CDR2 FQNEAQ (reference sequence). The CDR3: CASSFDRVQETQYF. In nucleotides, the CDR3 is TGTGCCAGCAGCTTCGACAGGGTCCAAGAGACCCAGTACTTC.

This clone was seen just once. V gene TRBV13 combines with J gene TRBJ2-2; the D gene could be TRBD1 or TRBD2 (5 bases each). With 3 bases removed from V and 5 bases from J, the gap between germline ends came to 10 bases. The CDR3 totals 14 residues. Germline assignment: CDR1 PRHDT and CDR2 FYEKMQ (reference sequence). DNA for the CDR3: TGTGCCAGCAGCTTTGGGGGAAGAACCGGGGAGCTGTTTTTT. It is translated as CASSFGGRTGELFF.

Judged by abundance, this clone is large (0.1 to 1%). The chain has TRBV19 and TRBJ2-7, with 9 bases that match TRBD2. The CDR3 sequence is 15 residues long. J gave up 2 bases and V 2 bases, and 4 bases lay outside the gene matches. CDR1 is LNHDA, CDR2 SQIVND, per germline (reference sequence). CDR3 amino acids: CASSISGGSPYEQYF. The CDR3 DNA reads TGTGCCAGTAGTATAAGCGGGGGGTCCCCCTACGAGCAGTACTTC.

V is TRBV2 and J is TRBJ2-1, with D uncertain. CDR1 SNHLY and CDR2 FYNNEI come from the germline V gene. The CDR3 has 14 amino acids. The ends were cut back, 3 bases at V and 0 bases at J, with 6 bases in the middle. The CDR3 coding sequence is TGTGCCAGCAGTGATTCATCCTCCTACAATGAGCAGTTCTTC. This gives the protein CASSDSSSYNEQFF.

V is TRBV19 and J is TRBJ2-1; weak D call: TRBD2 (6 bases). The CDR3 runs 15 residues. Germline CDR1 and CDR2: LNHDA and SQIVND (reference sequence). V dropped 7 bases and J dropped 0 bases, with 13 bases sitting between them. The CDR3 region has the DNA TGTGCCAGTATGGAAGCCGGGAGCTCCTACAATGAGCAGTTCTTC. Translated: CASMEAGSSYNEQFF.